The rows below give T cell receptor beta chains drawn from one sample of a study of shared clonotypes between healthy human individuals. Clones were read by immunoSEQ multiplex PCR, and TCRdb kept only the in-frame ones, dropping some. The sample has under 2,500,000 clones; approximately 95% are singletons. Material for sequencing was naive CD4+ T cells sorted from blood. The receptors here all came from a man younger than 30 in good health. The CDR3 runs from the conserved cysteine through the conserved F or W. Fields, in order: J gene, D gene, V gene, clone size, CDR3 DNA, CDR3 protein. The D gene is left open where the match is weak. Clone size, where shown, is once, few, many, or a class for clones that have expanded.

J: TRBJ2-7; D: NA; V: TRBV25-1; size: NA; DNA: TGTGCCAGCGCCGATGTATCAGCGGGCTACTACGAGCAGTACTTC; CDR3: CASADVSAGYYEQYF
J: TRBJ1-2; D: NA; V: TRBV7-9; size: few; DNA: TGTGCCAGCAGCCCGTCGGACGGTAACTATGGCTACACCTTC; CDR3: CASSPSDGNYGYTF
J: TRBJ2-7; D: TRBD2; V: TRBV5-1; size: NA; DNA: TGCGCCAGCAGCTTGGAACTAGCGGGCGTCCTGTCCTACGAGCAGTACTTC; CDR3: CASSLELAGVLSYEQYF
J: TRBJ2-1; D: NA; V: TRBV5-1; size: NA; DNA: TGCGCCAGCAGCTCCACCCTTAGCTCCTACAATGAGCAGTTCTTC; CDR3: CASSSTLSSYNEQFF
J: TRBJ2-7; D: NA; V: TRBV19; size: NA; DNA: TGTGCCAGTACTCTGGGACTGGCAAGGGGTGAGCAGTACTTC; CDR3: CASTLGLARGEQYF
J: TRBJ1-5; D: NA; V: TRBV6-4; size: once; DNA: TGTGCCAGCAGTGAAAGGGTTGGGCAGCCCCAGCATTTT; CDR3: CASSERVGQPQHF
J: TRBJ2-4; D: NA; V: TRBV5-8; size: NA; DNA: TGTGCCAGCAGCTTTAGAGGAGATCTAGCCAAAAACATTCAGTACTTC; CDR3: CASSFRGDLAKNIQYF
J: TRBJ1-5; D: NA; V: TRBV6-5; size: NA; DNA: TGTGCCAGCAGGTTAAACAACAATCAGCCCCAGCATTTT; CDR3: CASRLNNNQPQHF
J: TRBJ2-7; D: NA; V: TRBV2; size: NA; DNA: TGTGCCAGCAATCGGGGCGTCTCCTACGAGCAGTACTTC; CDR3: CASNRGVSYEQYF
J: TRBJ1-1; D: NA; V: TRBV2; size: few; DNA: TGTGCCAGCAGTGAATTCCCCCTACGTGAAGCTTTCTTT; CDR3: CASSEFPLREAFF
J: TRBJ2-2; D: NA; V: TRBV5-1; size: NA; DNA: TGCGCCAGCAGGCCTTCGGGCGCGGACACCGGGGAGCTGTTTTTT; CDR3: CASRPSGADTGELFF
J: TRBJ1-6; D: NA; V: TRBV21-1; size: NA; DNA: TGTGCCAGCAGCATAACGAGGACTCTCTCGGCACCCCTCCACTTT; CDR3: CASSITRTLSAPLHF
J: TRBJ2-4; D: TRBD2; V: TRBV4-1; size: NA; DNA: TGCGCCAGCAGCCCCGGGACTAGCGTGAACATTCAGTACTTC; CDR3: CASSPGTSVNIQYF
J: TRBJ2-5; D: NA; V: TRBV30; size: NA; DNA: TGTGCCTGGAGCCGAGGGCTGGGCCAAGAGACCCAGTACTTC; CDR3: CAWSRGLGQETQYF
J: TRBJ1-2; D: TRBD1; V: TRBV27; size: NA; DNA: TGTGCCAGCAGTGGGACAGGGCCCCGTTATGGCTACACCTTC; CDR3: CASSGTGPRYGYTF
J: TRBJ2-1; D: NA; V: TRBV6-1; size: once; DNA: TGTGCCAGCAACATCGACAGATCCTACAATGAGCAGTTCTTC; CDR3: CASNIDRSYNEQFF
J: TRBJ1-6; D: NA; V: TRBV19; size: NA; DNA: TGTGCCAGTAGTATAGGCGGTAATTCACCCCTCCACTTT; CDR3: CASSIGGNSPLHF
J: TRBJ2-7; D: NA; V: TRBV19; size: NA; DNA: TGTGCCAGTAGCACAACTAGTACAAGGCCCTACGAGCAGTACTTC; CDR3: CASSTTSTRPYEQYF
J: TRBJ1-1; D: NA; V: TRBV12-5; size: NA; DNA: TGTGCTAGTGGTTTGGCCCTCAAGACAGCGACGAACACTGAAGCTTTCTTT; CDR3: CASGLALKTATNTEAFF
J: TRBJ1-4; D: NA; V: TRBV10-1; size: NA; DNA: TGCGCCAGCAGTGAGGGAGGACAGAATGAAAAACTGTTTTTT; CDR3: CASSEGGQNEKLFF
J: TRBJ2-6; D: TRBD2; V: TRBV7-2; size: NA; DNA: TGTGCCAGCAGCCAACACGCGGGGGGGCGGTTAGGGGCCAACGTCCTGACTTTC; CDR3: CASSQHAGGRLGANVLTF
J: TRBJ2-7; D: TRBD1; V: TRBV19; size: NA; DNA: TGTGCCAGTAGTATAGACCGGGACAGCCTGAGAGGGCAGTACTTC; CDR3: CASSIDRDSLRGQYF
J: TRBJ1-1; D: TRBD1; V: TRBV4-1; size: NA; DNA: TGCGCCAGCAGCCAGACAGGGGGGAAGCTTAACACTGAAGCTTTCTTT; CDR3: CASSQTGGKLNTEAFF
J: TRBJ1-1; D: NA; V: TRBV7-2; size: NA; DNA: TGTGCCAGCAGCTTAGCGCTAAGGCGAGATCAAGCTTTCTTT; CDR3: CASSLALRRDQAFF
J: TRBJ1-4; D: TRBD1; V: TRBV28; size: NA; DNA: TGTGCCAGTCTACAGGGGACTCAGACCAATGAAAAACTGTTTTTT; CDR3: CASLQGTQTNEKLFF
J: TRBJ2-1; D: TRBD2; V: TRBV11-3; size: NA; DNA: TGTGCCAGCAGCTTAGATATGAGACTAGCGGGAATGAATGAGCAGTTCTTC; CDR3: CASSLDMRLAGMNEQFF
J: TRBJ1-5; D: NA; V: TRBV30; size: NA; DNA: TGTGCCTGGAGTGAAGGCGCTCAGCCCCAGCATTTT; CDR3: CAWSEGAQPQHF
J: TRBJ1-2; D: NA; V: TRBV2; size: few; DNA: TGTGCCAGCAGTGCAGAAGGTCAGCGAAATGGCTACACCTTC; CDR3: CASSAEGQRNGYTF
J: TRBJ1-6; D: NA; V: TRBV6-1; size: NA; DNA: TGTGCCAGCTTTGGCGGGAATTCACCCCTCCACTTT; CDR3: CASFGGNSPLHF
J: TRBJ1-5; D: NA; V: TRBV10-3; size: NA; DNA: TGTGCCACCCAATTCAGAGCAGGGATCGACCAGCCCCAGCATTTT; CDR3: CATQFRAGIDQPQHF
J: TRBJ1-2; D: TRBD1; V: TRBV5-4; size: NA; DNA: TGTGCCAGCAGGCGAGACTCGGGACAGATAAACTATGGCTACACCTTC; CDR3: CASRRDSGQINYGYTF
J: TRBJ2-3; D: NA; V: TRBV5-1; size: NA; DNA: TGCGCCAGCAGCTTCAACGGGGCAGGGTCCACAGATACGCAGTATTTT; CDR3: CASSFNGAGSTDTQYF
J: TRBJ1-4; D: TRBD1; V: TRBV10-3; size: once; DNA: TGTGCCATCAGTGATGGTGGGACAGCTAATGAAAAACTGTTTTTT; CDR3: CAISDGGTANEKLFF
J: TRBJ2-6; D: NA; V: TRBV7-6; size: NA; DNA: TGTGCCAGCAGCTCTGGGGCCAACGTCCTGACTTTC; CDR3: CASSSGANVLTF
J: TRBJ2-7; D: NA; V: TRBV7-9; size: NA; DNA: TGTGCCAGCAGCTTATATTCAGCCTACGAGCAGTACTTC; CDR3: CASSLYSAYEQYF
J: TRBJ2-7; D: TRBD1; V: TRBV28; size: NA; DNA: TGTGCCAGCAGTAAACCGGGACAGGGATACGAGCAGTACTTC; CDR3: CASSKPGQGYEQYF
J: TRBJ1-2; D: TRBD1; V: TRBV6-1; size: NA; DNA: TGTGCCAGCAGGTCGACAGGGTCGGGAGGCTACACCTTC; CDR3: CASRSTGSGGYTF
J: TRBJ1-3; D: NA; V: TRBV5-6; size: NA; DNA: TGTGCCAGCAGCTTGGCCCCTAGCTCTGGAAACACCATATATTTT; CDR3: CASSLAPSSGNTIYF
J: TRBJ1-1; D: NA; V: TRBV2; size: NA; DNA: TGTGCCAGCAGTGAAGACCAGGCCGTTAACACTGAAGCTTTCTTT; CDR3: CASSEDQAVNTEAFF
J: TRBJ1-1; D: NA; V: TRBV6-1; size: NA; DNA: TGTGCCAGCAGTGAATGGCGCAGGGCGGCGAACACTGAAGCTTTCTTT; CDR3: CASSEWRRAANTEAFF
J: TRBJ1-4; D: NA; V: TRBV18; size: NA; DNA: TGTGCCAGCTCACCCGGGAGGGCGGGAGAAAAACTGTTTTTT; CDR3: CASSPGRAGEKLFF